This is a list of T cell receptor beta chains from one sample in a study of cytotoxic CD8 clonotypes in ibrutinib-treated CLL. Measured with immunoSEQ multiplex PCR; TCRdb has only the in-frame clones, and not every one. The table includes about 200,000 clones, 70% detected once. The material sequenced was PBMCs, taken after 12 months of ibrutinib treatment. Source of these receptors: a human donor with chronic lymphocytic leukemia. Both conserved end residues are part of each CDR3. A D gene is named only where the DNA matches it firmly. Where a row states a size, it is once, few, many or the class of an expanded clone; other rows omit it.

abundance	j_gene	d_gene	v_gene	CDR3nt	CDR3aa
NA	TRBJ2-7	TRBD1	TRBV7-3	TGTGCCAGCAGTAGGGACAGGCCCGACGAGCAGTACTTC	CASSRDRPDEQYF
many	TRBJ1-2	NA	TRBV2	TGTGCCAGCAGTGCCCGGGACGGCTGGCCCCCCCTCTTC	CASSARDGWPPLF
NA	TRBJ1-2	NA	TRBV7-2	TGTGCCAGCAGCCAAAGGGCCGTGCACACCTTC	CASSQRAVHTF
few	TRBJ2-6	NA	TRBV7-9	TGTGCCAGCAGCTTCGGGAGGGACAGGCGATCCTCTGGGGCCAACGTCCTGACTTTC	CASSFGRDRRSSGANVLTF
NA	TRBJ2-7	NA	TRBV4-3	TGCGCCAGCAGCCAAGATACGACGCGACCCAGCTACGAGCAGTACTTC	CASSQDTTRPSYEQYF
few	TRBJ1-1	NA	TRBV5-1	TGCGCCAGCAGCTTGAGACGGAGGGACACTGAAGCTTTCTTT	CASSLRRRDTEAFF
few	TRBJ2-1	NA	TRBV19	TGTGCCAGTAGTCCCCGACTAGTACTCGGGGAGCAGTTCTTC	CASSPRLVLGEQFF
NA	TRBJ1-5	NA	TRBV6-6	TGTGCCAGCAGACCCGTGGGGGTCCAGGAACAGCCCCAGCATTTT	CASRPVGVQEQPQHF
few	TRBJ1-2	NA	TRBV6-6	TGTGCCAGCGGAAGCGCTGGCTACACCTTC	CASGSAGYTF
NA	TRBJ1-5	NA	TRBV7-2	TGTGCCAGCAGCTCGTCGGTGGGGAATCAGCCCCAGCATTTT	CASSSSVGNQPQHF
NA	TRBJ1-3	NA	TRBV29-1	TGCAGCGTATCTGAAAGCTCTGGAAACACCATATATTTT	CSVSESSGNTIYF
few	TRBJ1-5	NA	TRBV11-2	TGTGCCAGCAGCTTAGGAGGGACACAGCCCCAGCATTTT	CASSLGGTQPQHF
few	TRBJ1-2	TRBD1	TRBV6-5	TGTGCCAGCAGTTACGGACAGGAGTATGGCTACACCTTC	CASSYGQEYGYTF
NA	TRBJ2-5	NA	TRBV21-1	TGTGCCAGCAATGGGCTAGCGGTTCGCGGGACCCAGTACTTC	CASNGLAVRGTQYF
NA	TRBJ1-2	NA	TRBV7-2	TGTGCCAGCAGCCGAGGCGGGACAACTCCCCGCTACACCTTC	CASSRGGTTPRYTF
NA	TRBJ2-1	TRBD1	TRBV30	TGTGCCTGGAGGTCAGGACAGGGGTTTAGCTATGAGCAGTTCTTC	CAWRSGQGFSYEQFF
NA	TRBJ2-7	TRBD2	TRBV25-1	TGTGCCAGCAGTGAGGGGGGACTAGCGGGGTCCTACGAGCAGTACTTC	CASSEGGLAGSYEQYF
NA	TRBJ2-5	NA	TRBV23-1	TGCGCCAGCAGTCACCACCAAGAGACCCAGTACTTC	CASSHHQETQYF
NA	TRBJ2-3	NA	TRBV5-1	TGCGCCAGCTCCAGTGAGGGGAGAGCCGCAGATACGCAGTATTTT	CASSSEGRAADTQYF
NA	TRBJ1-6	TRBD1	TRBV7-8	TGTGCCAGCAGCCCCCGACAGGGGAATTCACCCCTCCACTTT	CASSPRQGNSPLHF
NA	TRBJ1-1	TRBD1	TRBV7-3	TGTGCCAGCAGGTTGACAGGGGACACTGAAGCTTTCTTT	CASRLTGDTEAFF
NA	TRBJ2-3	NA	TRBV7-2	TGTGCCAGCAGCTTAGGTTGGGATACGCAGTATTTT	CASSLGWDTQYF
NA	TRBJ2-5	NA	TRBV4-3	TGCGCCAGCAGCCAAGATAAAACCTCCCAAGAGACCCAGTACTTC	CASSQDKTSQETQYF
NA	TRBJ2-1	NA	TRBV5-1	TGCGCCAGCAGCTTGGGGCAGGAGAATGAGCAGTTCTTC	CASSLGQENEQFF
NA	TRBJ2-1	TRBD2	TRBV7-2	TGTGCCAGCAGCCCCTTTTCGACTAGCGGGACCAATGAGCAGTTCTTC	CASSPFSTSGTNEQFF